Following are 9 T cell receptor beta chains from one sample sequenced in a study of T cells in tuberculosis. Clones were sequenced by immunoSEQ multiplex PCR, and TCRdb holds only the in-frame ones, with some missing. The sample records about 40,000 clones, around 93% being singletons. The specimen was PBMCs. The receptors originated from a donor aged 10 to 29 with latent tuberculosis or without tuberculosis infection. Some clones in this sample may be carry-over from other donors' samples.

The CDR3 sequence is CASSGGPQETQYF. In DNA, the CDR3 is TGTGCCAGTAGCGGGGGGCCTCAGGAGACCCAGTACTTC. The rearrangement joins TRBV19 to TRBJ2-5, with D possibly TRBD2 on 7 matching bases. Germline loops: CDR1 LNHDA, CDR2 SQIVND (reference sequence). CDR3 size: 13 residues. The germline V and J ends were trimmed by 6 bases and 5 bases, with 13 bases remaining between them.

The chain couples TRBV27 to TRBJ1-2; 7 bases are a match to TRBD1. V was pared by 6 bases and J by 2 bases, with 3 bases of the junction left unmatched. There are 13 residues in the CDR3. CDR1 and CDR2 (germline): MNHEY, SMNVEV (reference sequence). The CDR3 loop is CASSLGQNYGYTF. DNA for the CDR3: TGTGCCAGCAGCCTGGGACAGAACTATGGCTACACCTTC.

The chain joins TRBV27 to TRBJ2-1; D call uncertain. The CDR3 loop spans 16 amino acids. Germline V gene lookup returns CDR1 MNHEY and CDR2 SMNVEV (reference sequence). Between the trimmed V and J ends, which lost 2 bases and 0 bases, there was a span of 11 bases. The CDR3 sequence: CASSLLSASSYNEQFF. Here the CDR3 DNA reads TGTGCCAGCAGTTTACTGTCAGCGAGCTCCTACAATGAGCAGTTCTTC.

The chain has TRBV11-2 and TRBJ2-2; 7 nucleotides align to TRBD2. The CDR3 has 14 residues. Germline trimming cut 8 bases from V and 6 bases from J; bases unmatched to any gene: 9. CDR1 and CDR2 (germline): SGHAT, FQNNGV. CDR3 DNA: TGTGCCAGCGGGTCAATGGCGGGGGCCGGGGAGCTGTTTTTT. This encodes CASGSMAGAGELFF.

V gene TRBV5-6 combines with J gene TRBJ2-5; 10 bases align to TRBD1. This CDR3 has 15 amino acids. The germline V gene has CDR1 SGHDT and CDR2 YYEEEE. V lost 7 bases to trimming and J lost 5 bases; unmatched junction nucleotides: 11. CDR3 loop: CASAPGTGVRETQYF. CDR3 coding DNA: TGTGCCAGCGCACCCGGGACAGGGGTTAGGGAGACCCAGTACTTC. The whole variable domain, remainder taken from reference TRBV5-6 and TRBJ2-5, is DAGVTQSPTHLIKTRGQQVTLRCSPKSGHDTVSWYQQALGQGPQFIFQYYEEEERQRGNFPDRFSGHQFPNYSSELNVNALLLGDSALYLCASAPGTGVRETQYFGPGTRLLVL.

The chain employs TRBV6-1 and TRBJ1-5; tentative D call: TRBD1 (5 bases). Trimming took off 8 bases at V and 2 bases at J, with 10 bases between the two ends. Germline loops: CDR1 MNHNS, CDR2 SASEGT. This CDR3 comprises 13 residues. The CDR3 region has the DNA TGTGCCAGCGGACAATGGGGCAATCAGCCCCAGCATTTT. It specifies CASGQWGNQPQHF.

The V and J genes are TRBV14 and TRBJ1-2, with D unresolved. From germline, CDR1 is SGHDN and CDR2 FVKESK. This CDR3 is built from 15 residues. The V and J ends lost 1 base and 2 bases respectively, with 11 bases between them. The CDR3 DNA is TGTGCCAGCAGCCAAGGTTGGGCTTGGAACTATGGCTACACCTTC. Its protein product is CASSQGWAWNYGYTF.

V and J are TRBV11-2 and TRBJ2-7; TRBD1 matches at 9 bases. The ends lost 3 bases at V and 2 bases at J; junction bases unmatched: 5. CDR1 and CDR2 (germline): SGHAT, FQNNGV. There are 15 residues in the CDR3. CDR3 residues: CASSFNRGPPYEQYF. CDR3 DNA: TGTGCCAGCAGCTTTAACAGGGGGCCCCCCTACGAGCAGTACTTC.

V and J are TRBV4-3 and TRBJ1-1, with a weak D call TRBD1 (5 bases). Trimming cost V 0 bases and J 5 bases, with 10 bases left between them. This CDR3 has 14 amino acids. CDR1 and CDR2 (germline): LGHNA, YSLEER. The CDR3 here is CASSQDAGWTEAFF. As DNA, the CDR3 is TGCGCCAGCAGCCAAGATGCAGGGTGGACTGAAGCTTTCTTT.